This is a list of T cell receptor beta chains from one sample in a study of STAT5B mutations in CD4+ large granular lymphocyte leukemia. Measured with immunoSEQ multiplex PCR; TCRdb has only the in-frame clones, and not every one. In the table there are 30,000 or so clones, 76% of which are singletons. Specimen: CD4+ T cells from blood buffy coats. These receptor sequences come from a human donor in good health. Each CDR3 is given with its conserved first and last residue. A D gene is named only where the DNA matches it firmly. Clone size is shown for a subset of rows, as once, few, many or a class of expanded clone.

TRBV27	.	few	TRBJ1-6	TGTGCCAGCAGTTTATCACCGGGGGTAGGTAATTCACCCCTCCACTTT	CASSLSPGVGNSPLHF
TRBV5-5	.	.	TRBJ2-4	TGTGCCAGCAGCGGACTACAGGGAGCCAAAAACATTCAGTACTTC	CASSGLQGAKNIQYF
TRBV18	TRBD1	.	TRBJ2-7	TGTGCCAGCTCAACAGGGGCCTACGAGCAGTACTTC	CASSTGAYEQYF
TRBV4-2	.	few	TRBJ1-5	TGTGCCAGCAGCCAAGATGGGGGGGTCTTCAATCAGCCCCAGCATTTT	CASSQDGGVFNQPQHF
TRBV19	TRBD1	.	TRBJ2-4	TGTGCCAGTAGTGAAGCCGGGACAGGGGGGCGAAACATTCAGTACTTC	CASSEAGTGGRNIQYF
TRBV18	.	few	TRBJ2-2	TGTGCCAGCTCACCGACTAGGGGGGTCATCAACACCGGGGAGCTGTTTTTT	CASSPTRGVINTGELFF
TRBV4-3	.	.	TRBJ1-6	TGCGCCAGCAGCCAAGACGTAACGGGGGACTTCTCACCCCTCCACTTT	CASSQDVTGDFSPLHF
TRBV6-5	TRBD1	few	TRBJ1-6	TGTGCCAGCAGTCTAGGACAGGGTTATTCACCCCTCCACTTT	CASSLGQGYSPLHF
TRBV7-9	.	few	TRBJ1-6	TGTGCCAGCAGCTTAGCAAGTTTGGGGGGATCACCCCTCCACTTT	CASSLASLGGSPLHF
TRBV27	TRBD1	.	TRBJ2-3	TGTGCCAGCAGTTTATCGGACAGGTTGACAGATACGCAGTATTTT	CASSLSDRLTDTQYF
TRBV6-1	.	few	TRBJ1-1	TGTGCCAGCAGGGTAGGGACACTGAACACTGAAGCTTTCTTT	CASRVGTLNTEAFF
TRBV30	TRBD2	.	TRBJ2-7	TGTGCCTTCACTAGCGGGCGGGACGAGCAGTACTTC	CAFTSGRDEQYF
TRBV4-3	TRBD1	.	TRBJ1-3	TGCGCCAGCAGCCAAGTCAGCCCTCCGACAGGGGTCGGAAACACCATATATTTT	CASSQVSPPTGVGNTIYF
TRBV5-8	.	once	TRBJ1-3	TGTGCCAGCAGCTTGGAGAAAGGGACCTCTGGAAACACCATATATTTT	CASSLEKGTSGNTIYF
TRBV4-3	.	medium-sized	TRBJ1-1	TGCGCCAGCAGCCAAGTGGGACTCCAGGGAGCTTTCTTT	CASSQVGLQGAFF
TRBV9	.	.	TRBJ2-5	TGTGCCAGCAGCGTAGTAGGGGCAGAGACCCAGTACTTC	CASSVVGAETQYF
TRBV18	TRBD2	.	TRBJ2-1	TGTGCCAGCTCCCCTATTGTAGCGGGGCGGTACAATGAGCAGTTCTTC	CASSPIVAGRYNEQFF
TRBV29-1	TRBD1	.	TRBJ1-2	TGTAGCGTTCTCAGGGGGGGCTATGGCTACACCTTC	CSVLRGGYGYTF
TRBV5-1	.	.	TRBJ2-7	TGCGCCAGCAGCTTGAGGGGGAGCGGGACCTACGAGCAGTACTTC	CASSLRGSGTYEQYF
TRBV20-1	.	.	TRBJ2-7	TGCAGTGCCAACGACTACTACGAGCAGTACTTC	CSANDYYEQYF
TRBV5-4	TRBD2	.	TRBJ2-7	TGTGCCAGCAGCTTGGAACTAGCGGCATCCTACGAGCAGTACTTC	CASSLELAASYEQYF
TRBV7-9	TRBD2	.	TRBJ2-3	TGTGCCAGCAGCTTAGTCAGAGCGGGGGGCACAGATACGCAGTATTTT	CASSLVRAGGTDTQYF
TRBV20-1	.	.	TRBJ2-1	TGCAGTGCTAGAGATCCCACACTTCAGTTCTTC	CSARDPTLQFF
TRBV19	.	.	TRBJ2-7	TGTGCCAGTGGCGATTACGAGCAGTACTTC	CASGDYEQYF
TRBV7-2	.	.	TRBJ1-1	TGTGCCAGCAGCTTAAACCCCAACTGGTCGGGCACTGAAGCTTTCTTT	CASSLNPNWSGTEAFF
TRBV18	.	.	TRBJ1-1	TGTGCCAGCTCACCACCAACGACAAGGGTAAACACTGAAGCTTTCTTT	CASSPPTTRVNTEAFF